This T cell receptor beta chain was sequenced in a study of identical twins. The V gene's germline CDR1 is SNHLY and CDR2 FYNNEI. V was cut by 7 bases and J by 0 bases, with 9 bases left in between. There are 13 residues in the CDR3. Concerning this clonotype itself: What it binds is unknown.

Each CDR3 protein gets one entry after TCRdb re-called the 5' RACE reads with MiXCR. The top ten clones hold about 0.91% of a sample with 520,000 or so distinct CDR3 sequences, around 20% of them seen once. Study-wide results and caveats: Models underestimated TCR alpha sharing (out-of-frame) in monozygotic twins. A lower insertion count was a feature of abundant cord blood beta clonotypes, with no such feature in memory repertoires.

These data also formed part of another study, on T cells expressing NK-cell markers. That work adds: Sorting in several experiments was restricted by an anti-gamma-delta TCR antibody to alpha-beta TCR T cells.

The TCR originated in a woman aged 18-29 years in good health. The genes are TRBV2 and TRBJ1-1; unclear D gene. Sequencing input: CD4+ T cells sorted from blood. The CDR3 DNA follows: TGTGCCAGCACCTATCGGGTGAACACTGAAGCTTTCTTT. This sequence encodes CASTYRVNTEAFF.